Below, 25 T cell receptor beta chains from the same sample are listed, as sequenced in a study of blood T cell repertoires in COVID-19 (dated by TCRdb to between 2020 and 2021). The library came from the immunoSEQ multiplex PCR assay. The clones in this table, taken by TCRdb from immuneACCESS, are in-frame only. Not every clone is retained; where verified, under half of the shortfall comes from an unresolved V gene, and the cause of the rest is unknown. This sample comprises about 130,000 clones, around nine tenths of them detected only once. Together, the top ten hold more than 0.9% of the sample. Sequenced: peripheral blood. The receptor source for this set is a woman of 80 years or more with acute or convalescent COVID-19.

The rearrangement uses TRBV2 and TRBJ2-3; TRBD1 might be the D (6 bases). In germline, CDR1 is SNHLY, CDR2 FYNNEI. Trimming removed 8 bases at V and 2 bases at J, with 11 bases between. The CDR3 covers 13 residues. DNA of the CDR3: TGTGCCAGCTTGCACAGGGTCACAGATACGCAGTATTTT. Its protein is CASLHRVTDTQYF.

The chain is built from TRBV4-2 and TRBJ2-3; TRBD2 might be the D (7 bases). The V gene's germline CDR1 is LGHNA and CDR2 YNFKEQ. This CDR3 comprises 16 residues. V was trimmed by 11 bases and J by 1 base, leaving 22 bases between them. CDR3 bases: TGTGCCTCCAGGCGAGGCGGGGGCCTGGGCACAGATACGCAGTATTTT. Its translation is CASRRGGGLGTDTQYF.

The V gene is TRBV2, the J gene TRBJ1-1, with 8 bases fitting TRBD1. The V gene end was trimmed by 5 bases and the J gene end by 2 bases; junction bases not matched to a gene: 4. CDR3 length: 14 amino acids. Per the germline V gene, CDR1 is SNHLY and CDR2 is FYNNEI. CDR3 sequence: CASSKQGVNTEAFF. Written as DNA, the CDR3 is TGTGCCAGCAGTAAACAGGGGGTCAACACTGAAGCTTTCTTT.

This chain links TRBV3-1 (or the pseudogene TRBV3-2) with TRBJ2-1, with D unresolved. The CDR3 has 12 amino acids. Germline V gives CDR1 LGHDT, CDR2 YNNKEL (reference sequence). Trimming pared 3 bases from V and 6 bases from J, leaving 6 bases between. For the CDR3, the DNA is TGTGCCAGCAGCCAGAGCGCCAATGAGCAGTTCTTC. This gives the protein CASSQSANEQFF.

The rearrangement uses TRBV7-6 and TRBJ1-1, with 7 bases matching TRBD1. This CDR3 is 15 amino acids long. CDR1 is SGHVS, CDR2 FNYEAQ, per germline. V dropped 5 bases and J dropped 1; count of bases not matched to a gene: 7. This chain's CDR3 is CASSTWDSQNTEAFF. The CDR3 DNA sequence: TGTGCCAGCAGCACTTGGGACAGCCAGAACACTGAAGCTTTCTTT.

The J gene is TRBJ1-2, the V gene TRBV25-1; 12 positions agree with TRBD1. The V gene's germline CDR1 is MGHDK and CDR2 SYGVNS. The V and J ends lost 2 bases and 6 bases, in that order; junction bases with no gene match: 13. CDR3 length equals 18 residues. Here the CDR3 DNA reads TGTGCCAGCAGTGAAGTAACCGGGACAGGGGGCAGGAGCGATGGCTACACCTTC. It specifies CASSEVTGTGGRSDGYTF.

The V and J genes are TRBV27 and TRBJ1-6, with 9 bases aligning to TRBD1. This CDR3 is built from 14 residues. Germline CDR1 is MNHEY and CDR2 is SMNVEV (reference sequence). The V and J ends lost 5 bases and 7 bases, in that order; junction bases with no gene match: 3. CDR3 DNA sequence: TGTGCCAGCAGTCGTGGACAGGGGAATTCACCCCTCCACTTT. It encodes CASSRGQGNSPLHF.

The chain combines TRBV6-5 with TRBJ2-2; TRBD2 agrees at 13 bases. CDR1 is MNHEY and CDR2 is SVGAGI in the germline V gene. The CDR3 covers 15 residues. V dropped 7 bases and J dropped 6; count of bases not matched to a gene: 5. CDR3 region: CASIPGLAGSGELFF. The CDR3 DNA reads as TGTGCCAGCATCCCGGGACTAGCGGGATCCGGGGAGCTGTTTTTT.

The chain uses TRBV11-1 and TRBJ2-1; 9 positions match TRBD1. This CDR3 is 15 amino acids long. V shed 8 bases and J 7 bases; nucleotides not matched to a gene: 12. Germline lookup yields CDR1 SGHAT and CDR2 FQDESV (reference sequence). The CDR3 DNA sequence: TGTGCCAGCCGCCTCTCGGGGACAGGGTGGAATGAGCAGTTCTTC. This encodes CASRLSGTGWNEQFF.

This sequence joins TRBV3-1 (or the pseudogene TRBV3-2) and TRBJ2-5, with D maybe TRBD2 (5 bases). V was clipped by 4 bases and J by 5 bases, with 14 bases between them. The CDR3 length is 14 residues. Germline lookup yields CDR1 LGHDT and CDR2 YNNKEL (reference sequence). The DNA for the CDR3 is TGTGCCAGCAGCCTGTTGTCGGAGCGGGAGACCCAGTACTTC. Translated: CASSLLSERETQYF.

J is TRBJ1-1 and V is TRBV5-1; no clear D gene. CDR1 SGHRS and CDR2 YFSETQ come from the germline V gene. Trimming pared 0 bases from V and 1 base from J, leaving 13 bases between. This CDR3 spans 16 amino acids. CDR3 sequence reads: CASSLVVSRGNTEAFF. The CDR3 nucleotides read TGCGCCAGCAGCTTGGTTGTCTCCCGGGGGAACACTGAAGCTTTCTTT.

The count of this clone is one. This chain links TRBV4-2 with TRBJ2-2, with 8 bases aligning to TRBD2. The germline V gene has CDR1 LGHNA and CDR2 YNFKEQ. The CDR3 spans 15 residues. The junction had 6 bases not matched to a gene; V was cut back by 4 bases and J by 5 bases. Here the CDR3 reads CASSPGLARTGELFF. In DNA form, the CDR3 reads TGTGCCAGCAGCCCCGGACTAGCTCGGACCGGGGAGCTGTTTTTT.

The CDR3 sequence: CASSVAGDAADTQYF. The CDR3 region has the DNA TGTGCCAGCAGCGTAGCGGGGGATGCGGCAGATACGCAGTATTTT. The V and J genes are TRBV9 and TRBJ2-3; D might be TRBD2 (6 bases). The germline V gene has CDR1 SGDLS and CDR2 YYNGEE. The length of the CDR3 is 15 residues. Between the trimmed V and J ends, which lost 0 bases and 4 bases, there was a span of 12 bases.

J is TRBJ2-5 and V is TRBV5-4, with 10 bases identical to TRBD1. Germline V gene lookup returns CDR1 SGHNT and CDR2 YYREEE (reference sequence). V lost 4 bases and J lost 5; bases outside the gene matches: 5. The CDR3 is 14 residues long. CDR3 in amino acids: CASSRDRGSETQYF. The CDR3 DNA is TGTGCCAGCAGCCGGGACAGGGGTAGCGAGACCCAGTACTTC.

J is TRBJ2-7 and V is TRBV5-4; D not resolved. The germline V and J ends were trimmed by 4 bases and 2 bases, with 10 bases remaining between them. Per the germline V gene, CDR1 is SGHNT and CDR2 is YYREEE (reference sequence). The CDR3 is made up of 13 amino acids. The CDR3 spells CASSPIDTYEQYF. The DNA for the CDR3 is TGTGCCAGCAGCCCTATTGACACCTACGAGCAGTACTTC.

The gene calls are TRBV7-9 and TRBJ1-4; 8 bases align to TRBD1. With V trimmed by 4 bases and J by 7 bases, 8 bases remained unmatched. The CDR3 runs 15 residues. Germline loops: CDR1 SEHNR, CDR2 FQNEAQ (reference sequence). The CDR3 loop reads CASSSPTGVGEKLFF. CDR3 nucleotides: TGTGCCAGCAGCTCCCCGACAGGGGTGGGTGAAAAACTGTTTTTT.

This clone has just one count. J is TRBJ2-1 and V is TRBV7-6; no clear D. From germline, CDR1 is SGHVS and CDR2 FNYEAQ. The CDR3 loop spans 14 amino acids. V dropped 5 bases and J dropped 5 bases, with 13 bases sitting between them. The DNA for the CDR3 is TGTGCCAGCAGCCCCCTGAGCCAGGACAATGAGCAGTTCTTC. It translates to CASSPLSQDNEQFF.

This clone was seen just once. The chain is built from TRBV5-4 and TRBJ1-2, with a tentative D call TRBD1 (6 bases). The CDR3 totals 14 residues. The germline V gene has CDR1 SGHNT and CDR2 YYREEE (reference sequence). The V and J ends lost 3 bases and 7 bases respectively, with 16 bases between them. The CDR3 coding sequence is TGTGCCAGCAGCTCACTACAGGGCTCTGCTGGCTACACCTTC. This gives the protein CASSSLQGSAGYTF.

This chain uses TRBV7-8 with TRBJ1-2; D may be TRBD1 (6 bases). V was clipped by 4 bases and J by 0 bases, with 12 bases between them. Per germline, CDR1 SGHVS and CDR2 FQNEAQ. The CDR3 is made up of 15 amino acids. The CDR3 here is CASSSGQTSNYGYTF. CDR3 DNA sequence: TGTGCCAGCAGCTCAGGACAGACTTCTAACTATGGCTACACCTTC.

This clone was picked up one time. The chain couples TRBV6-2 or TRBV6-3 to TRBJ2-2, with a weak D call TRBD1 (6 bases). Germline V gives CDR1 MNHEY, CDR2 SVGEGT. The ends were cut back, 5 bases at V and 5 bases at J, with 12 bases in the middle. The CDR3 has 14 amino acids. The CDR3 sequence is CASSHQGNTGELFF. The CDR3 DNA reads TGTGCCAGCAGTCATCAGGGGAATACCGGGGAGCTGTTTTTT.

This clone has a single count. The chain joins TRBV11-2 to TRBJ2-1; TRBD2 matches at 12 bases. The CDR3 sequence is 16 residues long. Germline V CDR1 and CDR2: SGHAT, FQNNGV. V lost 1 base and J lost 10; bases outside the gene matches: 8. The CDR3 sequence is CASSLGMTSGSLEQFF. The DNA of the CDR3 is TGTGCCAGCAGCTTAGGAATGACTAGCGGGAGTTTGGAGCAGTTCTTC.

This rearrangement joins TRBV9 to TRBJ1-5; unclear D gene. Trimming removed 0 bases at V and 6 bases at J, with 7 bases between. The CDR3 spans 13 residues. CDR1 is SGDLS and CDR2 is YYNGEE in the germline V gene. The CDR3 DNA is TGTGCCAGCAGCGTAGGGGAGTTTCAGCCCCAGCATTTT. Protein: CASSVGEFQPQHF.

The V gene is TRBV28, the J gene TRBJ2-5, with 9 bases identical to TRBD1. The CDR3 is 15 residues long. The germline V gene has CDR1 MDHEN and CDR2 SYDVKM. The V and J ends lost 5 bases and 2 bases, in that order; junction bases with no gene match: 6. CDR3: CASSSPDRGQETQYF. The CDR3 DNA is TGTGCCAGCAGTAGCCCTGACAGGGGGCAAGAGACCCAGTACTTC.

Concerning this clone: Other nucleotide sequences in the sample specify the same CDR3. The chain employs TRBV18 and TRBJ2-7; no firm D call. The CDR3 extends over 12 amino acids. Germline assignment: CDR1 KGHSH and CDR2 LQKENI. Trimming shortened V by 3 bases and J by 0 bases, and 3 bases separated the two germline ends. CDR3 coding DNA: TGTGCCAGCTCACCCTCCTCCTACGAGCAGTACTTC. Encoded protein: CASSPSSYEQYF.

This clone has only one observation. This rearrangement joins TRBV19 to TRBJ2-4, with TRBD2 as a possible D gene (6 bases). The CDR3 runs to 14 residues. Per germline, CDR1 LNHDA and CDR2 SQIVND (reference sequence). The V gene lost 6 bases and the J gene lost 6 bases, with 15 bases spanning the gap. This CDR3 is CASSSPGLTNIQYF. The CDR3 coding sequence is TGTGCCAGTAGCTCACCGGGACTGACAAACATTCAGTACTTC.